This T cell receptor beta chain was sequenced for a study of blood T cell repertoires in COVID-19. Study in general: The United States, Italy and Spain provided the acute and convalescent COVID-19 samples.

The V and J ends lost 4 bases and 8 bases respectively, with 14 bases between them. Germline CDR1 LNHDA, CDR2 SQIVND (reference sequence). The CDR3 extends over 14 amino acids. Per the study methods: By means of reference gene primer amplification, nucleated cell counts were estimated. Generated by immunoSEQ multiplex PCR, the TCRdb table keeps only in-frame clones and is missing some. V and J calls plus clone size are reproduced from that table; the DNA served to infer D and trimming. The top ten hold roughly 30% of the sample, which has 55,000 to 65,000 clones, roughly 77% seen once. This clonotype was obtained from a man aged 60 to 75 with COVID-19, enrolled during active disease. V is TRBV19 and J is TRBJ1-4; the D gene is possibly TRBD1 (6 bases). The source material was peripheral blood. The CDR3 DNA sequence: TGTGCCAGTAGTAGAGGACAGAGGATCGAAAAACTGTTTTTT. Protein product: CASSRGQRIEKLFF.